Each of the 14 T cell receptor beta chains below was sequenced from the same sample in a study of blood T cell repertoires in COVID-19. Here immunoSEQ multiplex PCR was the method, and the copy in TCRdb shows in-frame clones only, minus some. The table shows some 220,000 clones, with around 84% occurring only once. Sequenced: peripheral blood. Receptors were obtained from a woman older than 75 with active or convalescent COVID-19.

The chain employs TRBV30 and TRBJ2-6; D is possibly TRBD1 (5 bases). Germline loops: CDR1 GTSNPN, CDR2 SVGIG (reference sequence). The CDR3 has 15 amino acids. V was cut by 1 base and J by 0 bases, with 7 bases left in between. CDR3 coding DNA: TGTGCCTGGAGTGGACAGTCCTCTGGGGCCAACGTCCTGACTTTC. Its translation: CAWSGQSSGANVLTF.

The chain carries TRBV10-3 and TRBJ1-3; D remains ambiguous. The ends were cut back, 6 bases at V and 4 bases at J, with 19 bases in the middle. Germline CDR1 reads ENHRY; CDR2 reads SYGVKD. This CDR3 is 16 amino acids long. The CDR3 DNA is TGTGCCATCAGCATTTTGGGGAGGGTATCCGGAAACACCATATATTTT. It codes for CAISILGRVSGNTIYF.

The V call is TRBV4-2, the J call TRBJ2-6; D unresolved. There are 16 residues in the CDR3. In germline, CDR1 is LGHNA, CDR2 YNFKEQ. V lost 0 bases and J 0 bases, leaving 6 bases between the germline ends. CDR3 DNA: TGTGCCAGCAGCCAAGATGAGAACTCTGGGGCCAACGTCCTGACTTTC. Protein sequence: CASSQDENSGANVLTF.

This CDR3 is CASSLGTGRSDTQYF. The CDR3 region has the DNA TGTGCCAGCAGCTTGGGGACAGGGAGGTCAGATACGCAGTATTTT. The chain carries TRBV7-2 and TRBJ2-3; TRBD1 matches 9 bases. This CDR3 is 15 amino acids long. Germline V gene lookup returns CDR1 SGHTA and CDR2 FQGNSA. Germline trimming cut 3 bases from V and 4 bases from J; bases unmatched to any gene: 5.

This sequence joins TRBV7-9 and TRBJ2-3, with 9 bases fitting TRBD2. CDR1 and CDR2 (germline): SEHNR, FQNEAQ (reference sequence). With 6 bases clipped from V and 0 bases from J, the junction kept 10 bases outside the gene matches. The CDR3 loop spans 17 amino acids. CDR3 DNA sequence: TGTGCCAGCAGTTATACGTTGACTAGCGGAAGCACAGATACGCAGTATTTT. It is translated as CASSYTLTSGSTDTQYF. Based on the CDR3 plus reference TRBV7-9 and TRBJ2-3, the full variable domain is DTGVSQNPRHKITKRGQNVTFRCDPISEHNRLYWYRQTLGQGPEFLTYFQNEAQLEKSRLLSDRFSAERPKGSFSTLEIQRTEQGDSAMYLCASSYTLTSGSTDTQYFGPGTRLTVL.

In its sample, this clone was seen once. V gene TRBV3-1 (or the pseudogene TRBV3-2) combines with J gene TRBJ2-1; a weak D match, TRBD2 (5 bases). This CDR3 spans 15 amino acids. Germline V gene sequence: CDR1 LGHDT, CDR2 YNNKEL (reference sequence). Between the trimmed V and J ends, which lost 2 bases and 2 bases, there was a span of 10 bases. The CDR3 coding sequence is TGTGCCAGCAGCCAAAAGCGGATTACCTACAATGAGCAGTTCTTC. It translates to CASSQKRITYNEQFF.

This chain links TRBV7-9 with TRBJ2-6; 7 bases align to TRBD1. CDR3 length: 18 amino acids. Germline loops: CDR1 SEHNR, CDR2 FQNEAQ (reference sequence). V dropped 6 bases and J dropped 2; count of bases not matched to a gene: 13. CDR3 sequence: CASRWGQLMHAGANVLTF. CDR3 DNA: TGTGCCAGCAGATGGGGACAGCTAATGCATGCTGGGGCCAACGTCCTGACTTTC.

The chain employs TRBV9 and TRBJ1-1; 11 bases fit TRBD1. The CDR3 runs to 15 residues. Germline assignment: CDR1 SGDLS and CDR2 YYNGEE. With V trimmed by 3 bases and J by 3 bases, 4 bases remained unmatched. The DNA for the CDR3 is TGTGCCAGCAGCGGAGAGGACAGGGGGCACACTGAAGCTTTCTTT. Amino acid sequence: CASSGEDRGHTEAFF.

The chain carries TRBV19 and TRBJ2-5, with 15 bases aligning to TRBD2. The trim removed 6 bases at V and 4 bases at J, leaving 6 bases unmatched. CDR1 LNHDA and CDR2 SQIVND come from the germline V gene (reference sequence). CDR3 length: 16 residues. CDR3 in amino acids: CASRRTSGRVTETQYF. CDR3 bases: TGTGCCAGTAGACGGACTAGCGGGAGGGTTACAGAGACCCAGTACTTC.

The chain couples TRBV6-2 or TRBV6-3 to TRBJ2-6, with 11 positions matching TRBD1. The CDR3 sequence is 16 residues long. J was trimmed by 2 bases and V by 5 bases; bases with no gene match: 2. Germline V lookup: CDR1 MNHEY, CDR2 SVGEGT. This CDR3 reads CASSQDRGPGANVLTF. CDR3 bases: TGTGCCAGCAGTCAGGACAGGGGGCCTGGGGCCAACGTCCTGACTTTC.

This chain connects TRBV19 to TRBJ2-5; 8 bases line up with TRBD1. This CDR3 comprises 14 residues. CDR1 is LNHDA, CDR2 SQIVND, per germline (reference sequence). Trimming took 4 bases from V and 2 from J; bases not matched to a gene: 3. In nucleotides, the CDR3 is TGTGCCAGTAGTACCGGACAGGGTCAAGAGACCCAGTACTTC. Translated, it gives CASSTGQGQETQYF.

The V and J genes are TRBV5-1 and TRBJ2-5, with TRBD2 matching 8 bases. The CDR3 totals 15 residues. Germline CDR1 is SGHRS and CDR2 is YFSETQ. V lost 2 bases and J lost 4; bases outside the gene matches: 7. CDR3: CASSLTGTSRETQYF. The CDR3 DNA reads TGCGCCAGCAGCTTAACCGGGACTAGTAGAGAGACCCAGTACTTC.

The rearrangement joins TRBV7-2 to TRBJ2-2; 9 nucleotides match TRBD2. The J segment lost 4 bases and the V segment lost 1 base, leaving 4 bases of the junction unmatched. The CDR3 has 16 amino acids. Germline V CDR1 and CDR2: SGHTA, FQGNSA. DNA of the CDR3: TGTGCCAGCAGCTTAGGAGCGGGGGGCGCCACCGGGGAGCTGTTTTTT. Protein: CASSLGAGGATGELFF.

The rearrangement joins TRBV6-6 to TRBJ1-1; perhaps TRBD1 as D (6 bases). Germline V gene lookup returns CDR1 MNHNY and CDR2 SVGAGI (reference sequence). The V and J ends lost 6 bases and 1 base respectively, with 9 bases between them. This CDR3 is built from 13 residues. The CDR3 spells CASSSQGNTEAFF. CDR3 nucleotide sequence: TGTGCCAGCAGCTCACAGGGGAACACTGAAGCTTTCTTT.